Below are 32 T cell receptor beta chains sequenced from a single sample in a study of blood T cells in healthy people across ages. Then a second PCR, running about 7 to 11 cycles, was carried out with a sample-barcoded 5' primer and a J-beta primer mix. TCRdb reanalysed the 5' RACE reads using MiXCR and keeps one entry per CDR3 protein. The sample holds about 580,000 distinct CDR3 sequences, 40% to 50% seen once. Sequencing used blood. The origin of the receptors is a man older than 75 in good health.

The chain links TRBV7-2 to TRBJ1-5; 10 bases fit TRBD1. This CDR3 contains 17 residues. CDR1 is SGHTA, CDR2 FQGNSA, per germline. The junction had 6 bases not matched to a gene; V was cut back by 4 bases and J by 0 bases. The CDR3 sequence is CASSSGQGEGSNQPQHF. The CDR3, as DNA: TGTGCCAGCAGCTCCGGACAGGGGGAAGGTAGCAATCAGCCCCAGCATTTT.

This clonotype was seen a single time. The rearrangement joins TRBV7-2 to TRBJ2-3; the D is unclear. Germline CDR1 SGHTA, CDR2 FQGNSA. The CDR3 is made up of 13 amino acids. V was cut by 6 bases and J by 6 bases, with 13 bases left in between. CDR3 in DNA: TGTGCCAGCAGTCCATCGGTGAGCGATACGCAGTATTTT. Translating it yields CASSPSVSDTQYF.

This clonotype has only a few counts. The chain is built from TRBV7-2 and TRBJ1-2, with TRBD1 as a possible D gene (5 bases). V lost 2 bases, J lost 5 bases, and 15 bases lay in between. CDR1 and CDR2 (germline): SGHTA, FQGNSA. The CDR3 is made up of 15 amino acids. CDR3 region: CASSLKQGSMYGYTF. Here the CDR3 DNA reads TGTGCCAGCAGCTTAAAGCAGGGTAGTATGTATGGCTACACCTTC.

CDR3 sequence: CSVHTGTKNIQYF. The CDR3 nucleotides are TGCAGCGTCCATACAGGGACCAAAAACATTCAGTACTTC. The chain carries TRBV29-1 and TRBJ2-4; tentatively, D is TRBD1 (6 bases). This CDR3 comprises 13 residues. Trimming pared 6 bases from V and 2 bases from J, leaving 11 bases between. CDR1 and CDR2 (germline): SQVTM, ANQGSEA.

This clonotype was counted between two and nine times. The chain carries TRBV6-2 or TRBV6-3 and TRBJ1-1, with a weak D call TRBD1 (6 bases). The length of the CDR3 is 14 residues. V lost 6 bases and J lost 6, with 17 bases in between. From germline, CDR1 is MNHEY and CDR2 SVGEGT. CDR3 coding DNA: TGTGCCAGCAGGGGGGCAGGGAGTCTCTCTGAAGCTTTCTTT. Protein product: CASRGAGSLSEAFF.

This chain links TRBV5-6 with TRBJ2-1; D is unclear. The CDR3 runs to 16 residues. V was pared by 0 bases and J by 2 bases, with 12 bases between. Germline values: CDR1 SGHDT, CDR2 YYEEEE. CDR3 in amino acids: CASSLVASTPYNEQFF. The CDR3 bases are TGTGCCAGCAGCTTGGTGGCCTCAACTCCCTACAATGAGCAGTTCTTC.

The chain couples TRBV5-1 to TRBJ2-3; D not certain. CDR1 and CDR2 from the germline V gene are SGHRS and YFSETQ. V was pared by 4 bases and J by 3 bases, with 12 bases between. There are 14 residues in the CDR3. The CDR3: CASSPGMGTDTQYF. CDR3 bases: TGCGCCAGCAGCCCCGGAATGGGAACAGATACGCAGTATTTT.

The rearrangement links TRBV29-1 to TRBJ2-5; the D is unclear. The CDR3 contains 10 residues. Germline lookup yields CDR1 SQVTM and CDR2 ANQGSEA. Trimming removed 7 bases from V and 7 bases from J, with 10 bases in between. CDR3 bases: TGCAGCGGAACCTCAGGGACCCAGTACTTC. Its translation is CSGTSGTQYF.

The chain uses TRBV11-2 and TRBJ2-5; a weak D match, TRBD1 (5 bases). The V gene lost 2 bases and the J gene lost 5 bases, with 12 bases spanning the gap. The CDR3 loop spans 14 amino acids. Germline values: CDR1 SGHAT, CDR2 FQNNGV. The CDR3 here is CASSLFRVTETQYF. The CDR3 DNA sequence: TGTGCCAGCAGCTTATTCAGGGTAACGGAGACCCAGTACTTC.

The chain joins TRBV9 to TRBJ1-6; D not certain. Per the germline V gene, CDR1 is SGDLS and CDR2 is YYNGEE. The CDR3 consists of 15 residues. The CDR3, as DNA: TGTGTCCAGAAAGGCCCCCTCGCCTATAATTCACCCCTCCACTTT. It is translated as CVQKGPLAYNSPLHF.

The CDR3 coding sequence is TGTGCCAGCAGCCCCCGCAGAGGGCTACGGGAGCAGTACTTC. This translates into CASSPRRGLREQYF. This sequence joins TRBV5-6 and TRBJ2-7; possible D gene TRBD2, 5 bases. The germline V gene has CDR1 SGHDT and CDR2 YYEEEE. V lost 4 bases and J 7 bases, leaving 18 bases between the germline ends. CDR3 length: 14 amino acids.

The chain carries TRBV6-5 and TRBJ1-4; maybe TRBD1 (6 bases). The CDR3 is 17 amino acids. The germline V gene has CDR1 MNHEY and CDR2 SVGAGI. V lost 2 bases to trimming and J lost 8 bases, with 21 bases between them. CDR3 loop: CASSYGLPGRGGEKLFF. CDR3 in DNA: TGTGCCAGCAGTTACGGACTGCCCGGCAGGGGTGGCGAAAAACTGTTTTTT.

J is TRBJ2-4 and V is TRBV9; 7 nucleotides agree with TRBD2. Germline trimming cut 0 bases from V and 2 bases from J; bases unmatched to any gene: 11. CDR1 is SGDLS and CDR2 is YYNGEE in the germline V gene. The CDR3 is made up of 18 amino acids. CDR3 nucleotide sequence: TGTGCCAGCAGCGTAGCTGAGGCAGCGGGAAGGTCCAAAAACATTCAGTACTTC. Translation gives CASSVAEAAGRSKNIQYF.

The V and J genes are TRBV12-3 or TRBV12-4 and TRBJ2-7, with 11 bases that match TRBD2. V dropped 4 bases and J dropped 3; count of bases not matched to a gene: 8. This CDR3 has 16 residues. The CDR3 region is CASSSRRLAGFYEQYF. In nucleotides, the CDR3 is TGTGCCAGCAGTTCCAGGAGACTAGCGGGATTCTACGAGCAGTACTTC.

With respect to this clonotype: The CDR3 end shows no conserved phenylalanine or tryptophan, and so a read error is likely. This sequence joins TRBV5-1 and TRBJ2-5, with 12 bases that match TRBD2. CDR1 and CDR2 (germline): SGHRS, YFSETQ. The CDR3 totals 17 residues. V shed 5 bases, J shed 0 bases, and the junction held 8 bases outside the gene matches. The DNA of the CDR3 is TGCGCCAGCAGAGACGGACTAGCGGGATTTAACCAAGAGACCCAGTACATC. It encodes CASRDGLAGFNQETQYI.

This clonotype was found a few times. V is TRBV29-1 and J is TRBJ1-5; D not certain. V dropped 6 bases and J dropped 4 bases, with 16 bases sitting between them. Germline CDR1 SQVTM, CDR2 ANQGSEA. The CDR3 is made up of 14 amino acids. Written as DNA, the CDR3 is TGCAGCGTCATGTTAACTAGTGGTAATCAGCCCCAGCATTTT. This encodes CSVMLTSGNQPQHF. The full variable domain, completed using reference TRBV29-1 and TRBJ1-5, is SAVISQKPSRDICQRGTSLTIQCQVDSQVTMMFWYRQQPGQSLTLIATANQGSEATYESGFVIDKFPISRPNLTFSTLTVSNMSPEDSSIYLCSVMLTSGNQPQHFGDGTRLSIL.

This clonotype was seen more than once but under ten times. V is TRBV11-2 and J is TRBJ2-7; 10 nucleotides align to TRBD1. This CDR3 has 13 amino acids. CDR1 SGHAT and CDR2 FQNNGV come from the germline V gene. Losses at the gene ends were 4 bases for V and 6 bases for J; bases not matched to a gene: 3. CDR3 sequence (DNA): TGTGCCAGCAGCTCGGGACAGGGGAGCGAGCAGTACTTC. Translation: CASSSGQGSEQYF. The complete variable domain, with remaining parts taken from reference TRBV11-2 and TRBJ2-7, reads EAGVAQSPRYKIIEKRQSVAFWCNPISGHATLYWYQQILGQGPKLLIQFQNNGVVDDSQLPKDRFSAERLKGVDSTLKIQPAKLEDSAVYLCASSSGQGSEQYFGPGTRLTVT.

CDR3 region: CASSLVPVVYEQYF. Here the CDR3 DNA reads TGTGCCAGCAGCTTAGTCCCCGTTGTGTATGAGCAGTACTTC. V usage is TRBV7-2 and J usage is TRBJ2-4, with D uncertain. CDR3 length: 14 residues. Trimming removed 1 base at V and 13 bases at J, with 17 bases between. CDR1 is SGHTA and CDR2 is FQGNSA in the germline V gene.

J is TRBJ2-3 and V is TRBV5-1; D possibly corresponds to TRBD1 (5 bases). The V gene lost 0 bases and the J gene lost 0 bases, with 11 bases spanning the gap. The CDR3 is 16 residues long. CDR1 and CDR2 from the germline V gene are SGHRS and YFSETQ. In DNA, the CDR3 is TGCGCCAGCAGCTTGGAGGGGCTTGGGAGCACAGATACGCAGTATTTT. Encoded protein: CASSLEGLGSTDTQYF.

This clonotype came up a few times. V is TRBV20-1 and J is TRBJ2-7, with 11 nucleotides matching TRBD2. CDR1 DFQATT and CDR2 SNEGSKA come from the germline V gene (reference sequence). CDR3 length equals 15 residues. V lost 3 bases, J lost 6 bases, and 10 bases stayed unmatched. The CDR3 DNA is TGCAGTGCTAGCGCCCTTCTAGCGGGAGGTTCCGAGCAGTACTTC. The encoded protein is CSASALLAGGSEQYF.

This clonotype appeared a single time. One end of the junction varies from germline; a read error may be responsible. The chain employs TRBV6-1 and TRBJ1-2; D unresolved. This CDR3 spans 17 amino acids. CDR1 is MNHNS, CDR2 SASEGT, per germline. The CDR3 DNA sequence: TGTGTCAGCAGCTCCAAAAGGCAGCCGGCAAGGATTTTTGGCTACACCTTC. Protein sequence: CVSSSKRQPARIFGYTF.

The sample holds a few counts of this clonotype. V is TRBV20-1 and J is TRBJ1-2, with 9 bases that match TRBD1. The CDR3 runs to 16 residues. Trimming at V came to 0 bases and at J to 8 bases, leaving 13 bases not matched to a gene. Looked up from germline, CDR1 is DFQATT and CDR2 is SNEGSKA (reference sequence). The CDR3 is CSARDAGAQGARGYTF. The CDR3 nucleotides read TGCAGTGCTAGAGACGCGGGGGCACAGGGGGCTCGAGGCTACACCTTC.

This clonotype was seen ten or more times. The chain uses TRBV6-5 and TRBJ2-7; TRBD1 or TRBD2 may be the D gene (6 bases each). V shed 7 bases and J shed 2 bases, with 15 bases lying between them. Germline V CDR1 and CDR2: MNHEY, SVGAGI. CDR3 length: 14 residues. The CDR3 is CASTQNGGAYEQYF. The CDR3 DNA sequence: TGTGCCAGCACCCAAAACGGGGGCGCCTACGAGCAGTACTTC.

The chain has TRBV2 and TRBJ2-7, with D perhaps TRBD1 (5 bases). The CDR3 loop spans 15 amino acids. Per the germline V gene, CDR1 is SNHLY and CDR2 is FYNNEI. V lost 3 bases and J lost 3, with 15 bases in between. The DNA for the CDR3 is TGTGCCAGCAGTGAGGGATGGGCGACAGACTACGAGCAGTACTTC. It codes for CASSEGWATDYEQYF.

The CDR3 sequence is CASSYPPSGPSTDTQYF. The CDR3 DNA reads as TGTGCCAGCAGTTACCCTCCTAGCGGACCTAGCACAGATACGCAGTATTTT. This sequence joins TRBV6-2 or TRBV6-3 and TRBJ2-3; 7 bases map to TRBD2. Trimming at V came to 2 bases and at J to 0 bases, leaving 8 bases not matched to a gene. Germline CDR1 reads MNHEY; CDR2 reads SVGEGT. This CDR3 comprises 17 residues.

This clonotype was seen ten or more times. The J gene is TRBJ2-1, the V gene TRBV6-6; TRBD2 might be the D (5 bases). The CDR3 length is 16 residues. V lost 6 bases and J lost 0, with 15 bases in between. Per the germline V gene, CDR1 is MNHNY and CDR2 is SVGAGI (reference sequence). The CDR3 DNA reads TGTGCCAGCAGCCCATCGGGGAGTTTCTCCTACAATGAGCAGTTCTTC. Protein product: CASSPSGSFSYNEQFF.

This clonotype showed up many times. The V gene is TRBV7-2, the J gene TRBJ1-1; 9 bases agree with TRBD1. In germline, CDR1 is SGHTA, CDR2 FQGNSA. CDR3 length equals 13 residues. V lost 8 bases and J lost 4; bases outside the gene matches: 5. CDR3 in amino acids: CASSLQGATEAFF. The CDR3 coding sequence is TGTGCCAGCTCCCTACAGGGGGCCACTGAAGCTTTCTTT.

The rearrangement joins TRBV7-2 to TRBJ2-7; D possibly corresponds to TRBD1 (6 bases). This CDR3 is 15 amino acids long. The V end lost 2 bases, the J end lost 2 bases, and 13 bases lay between the germline ends. Germline CDR1 reads SGHTA; CDR2 reads FQGNSA. In nucleotides, the CDR3 is TGTGCCAGCAGCTTACGACTCAGGGGTCCCTACGAGCAGTACTTC. Protein product: CASSLRLRGPYEQYF.

The J gene is TRBJ2-5, the V gene TRBV10-3; weak D call: TRBD1 (6 bases). Trimming shortened V by 10 bases and J by 3 bases, and 15 bases separated the two germline ends. Germline loops: CDR1 ENHRY, CDR2 SYGVKD. The CDR3 consists of 13 residues. The CDR3 DNA sequence: TGTGCCACAGGGGTTAGCGAAAAAGAGACCCAGTACTTC. It yields the protein CATGVSEKETQYF.

A remark on this clonotype: A read error is possible here, since a much larger clone lies one base away. The chain has TRBV2 and TRBJ2-1; D call uncertain. CDR1 SNHLY and CDR2 FYNNEI come from the germline V gene. The CDR3 length is 15 residues. CDR3 bases: TGTGCCAGCAGCCTCACCCGGACCGATTACAATGGGCAGTTCTTC. Its protein product is CASSLTRTDYNGQFF.

The chain couples TRBV7-2 to TRBJ2-7, with TRBD2 as a possible D gene (6 bases). The CDR3 totals 14 residues. The ends were cut back, 5 bases at V and 3 bases at J, with 14 bases in the middle. Germline V CDR1 and CDR2: SGHTA, FQGNSA. DNA for the CDR3: TGTGCCAGCAGCCAGAATGGGGGGTTCTACGAGCAGTACTTC. Residues: CASSQNGGFYEQYF. Together with reference TRBV7-2 and TRBJ2-7, the CDR3 gives the full variable domain: GAGVSQSPSNKVTEKGKDVELRCDPISGHTALYWYRQSLGQGLEFLIYFQGNSAPDKSGLPSDRFSAERTGGSVSTLTIQRTQQEDSAVYLCASSQNGGFYEQYFGPGTRLTVT.

J is TRBJ1-1 and V is TRBV7-9; D gene ambiguous. This CDR3 has 15 amino acids. V shed 5 bases and J shed 1 base, with 14 bases lying between them. Germline CDR1 is SEHNR and CDR2 is FQNEAQ (reference sequence). The CDR3 DNA reads TGTGCCAGCAGCCCCGAAGGACGGGCGAACACTGAAGCTTTCTTT. It yields the protein CASSPEGRANTEAFF.